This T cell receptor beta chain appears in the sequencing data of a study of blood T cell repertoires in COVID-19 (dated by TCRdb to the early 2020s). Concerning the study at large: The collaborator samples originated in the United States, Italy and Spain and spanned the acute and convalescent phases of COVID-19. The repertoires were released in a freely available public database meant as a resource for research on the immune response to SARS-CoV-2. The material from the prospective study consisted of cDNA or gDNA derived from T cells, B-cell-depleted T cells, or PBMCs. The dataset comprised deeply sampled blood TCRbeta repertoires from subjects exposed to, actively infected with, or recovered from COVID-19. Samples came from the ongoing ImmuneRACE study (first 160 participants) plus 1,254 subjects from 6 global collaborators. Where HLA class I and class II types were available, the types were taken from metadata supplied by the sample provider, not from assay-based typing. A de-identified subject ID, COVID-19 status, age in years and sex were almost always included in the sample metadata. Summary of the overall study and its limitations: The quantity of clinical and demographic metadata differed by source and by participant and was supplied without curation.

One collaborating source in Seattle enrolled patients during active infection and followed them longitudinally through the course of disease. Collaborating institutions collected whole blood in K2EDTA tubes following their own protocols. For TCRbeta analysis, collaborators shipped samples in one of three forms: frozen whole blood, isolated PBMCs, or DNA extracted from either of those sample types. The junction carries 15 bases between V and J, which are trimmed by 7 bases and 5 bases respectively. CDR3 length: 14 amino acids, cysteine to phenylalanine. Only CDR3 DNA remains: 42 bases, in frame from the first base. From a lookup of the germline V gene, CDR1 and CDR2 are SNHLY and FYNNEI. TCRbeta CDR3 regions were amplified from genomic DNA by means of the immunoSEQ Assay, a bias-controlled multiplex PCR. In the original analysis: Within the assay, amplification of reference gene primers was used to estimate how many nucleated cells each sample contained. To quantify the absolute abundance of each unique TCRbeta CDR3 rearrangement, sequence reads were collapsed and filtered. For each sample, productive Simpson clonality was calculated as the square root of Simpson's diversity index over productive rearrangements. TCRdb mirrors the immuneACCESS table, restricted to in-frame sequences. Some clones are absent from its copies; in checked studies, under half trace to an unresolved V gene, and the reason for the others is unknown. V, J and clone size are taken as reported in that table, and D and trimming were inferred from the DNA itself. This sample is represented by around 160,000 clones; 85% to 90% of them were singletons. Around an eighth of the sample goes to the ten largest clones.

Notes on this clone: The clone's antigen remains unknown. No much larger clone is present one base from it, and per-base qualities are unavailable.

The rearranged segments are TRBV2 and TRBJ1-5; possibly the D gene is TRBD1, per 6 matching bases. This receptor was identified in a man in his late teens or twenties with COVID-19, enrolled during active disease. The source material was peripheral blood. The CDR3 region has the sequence CASTRGQNHQPQHF. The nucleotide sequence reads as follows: TGTGCCAGCACTCGTGGACAGAACCATCAGCCCCAGCATTTT.